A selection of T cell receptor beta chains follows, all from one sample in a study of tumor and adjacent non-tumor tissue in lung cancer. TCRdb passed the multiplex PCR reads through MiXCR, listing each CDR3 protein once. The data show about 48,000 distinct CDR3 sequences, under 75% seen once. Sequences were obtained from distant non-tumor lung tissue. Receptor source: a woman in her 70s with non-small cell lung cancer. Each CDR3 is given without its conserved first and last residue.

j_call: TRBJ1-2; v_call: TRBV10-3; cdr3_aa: TVSESGQGLYGYT
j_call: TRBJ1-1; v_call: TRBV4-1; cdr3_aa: PSSHQTENTEAF
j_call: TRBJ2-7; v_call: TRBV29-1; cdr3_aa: SVRVLGAFTYEQY
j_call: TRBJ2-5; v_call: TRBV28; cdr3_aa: ASSLGQGRGETQY
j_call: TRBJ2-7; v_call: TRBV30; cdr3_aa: AWSRGNEQY
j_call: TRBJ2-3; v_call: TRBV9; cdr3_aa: ASSALGQGISTDTQY
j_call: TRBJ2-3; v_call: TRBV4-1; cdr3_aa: ASSQIRLTGPSDTQY
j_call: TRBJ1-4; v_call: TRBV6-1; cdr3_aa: VSSEVQGNEKLF
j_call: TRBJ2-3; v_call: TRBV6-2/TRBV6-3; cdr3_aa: ANSTIGLAGAPRSDTQY
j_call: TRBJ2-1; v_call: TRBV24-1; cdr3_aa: ATSVRTGPYNEQF
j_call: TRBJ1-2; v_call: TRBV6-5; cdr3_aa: ASSYSLVENYGYT
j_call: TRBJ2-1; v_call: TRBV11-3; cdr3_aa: TSSPGTSAYNEQL
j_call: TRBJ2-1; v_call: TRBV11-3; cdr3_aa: ASSLDGNNEANEQF
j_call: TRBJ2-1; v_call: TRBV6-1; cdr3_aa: ASRKGRKSSYNEQF
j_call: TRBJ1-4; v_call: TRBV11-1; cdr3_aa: ASSLDYETGTEKLF
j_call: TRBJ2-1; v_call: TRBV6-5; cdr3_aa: ASQPGTSPHEQF
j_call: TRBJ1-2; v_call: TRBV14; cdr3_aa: ASSQDRVGTIFYGYT
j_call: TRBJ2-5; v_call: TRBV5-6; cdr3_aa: VSSSGLAGVQY
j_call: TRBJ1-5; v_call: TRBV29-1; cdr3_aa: SVVTRVHQPQH
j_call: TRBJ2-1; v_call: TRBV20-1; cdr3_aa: SLGGLAEDNEQF
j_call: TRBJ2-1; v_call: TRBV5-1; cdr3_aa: ASSFLHEQF
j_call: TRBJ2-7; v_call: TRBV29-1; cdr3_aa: SVEISGGHEQY
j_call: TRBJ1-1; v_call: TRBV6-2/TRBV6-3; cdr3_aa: ASSYGTEAF
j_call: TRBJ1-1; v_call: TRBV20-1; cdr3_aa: SAFYRGGVRSTEAF
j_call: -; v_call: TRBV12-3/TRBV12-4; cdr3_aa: ASSLTGFQPQY
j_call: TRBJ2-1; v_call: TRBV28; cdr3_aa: ATLIGGKGNEQF
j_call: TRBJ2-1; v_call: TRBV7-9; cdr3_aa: ASSQSVYNERF
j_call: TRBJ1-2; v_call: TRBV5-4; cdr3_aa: ASSLGGPGVDGHT
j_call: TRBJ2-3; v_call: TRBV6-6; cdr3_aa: ASISGTGRADTQY
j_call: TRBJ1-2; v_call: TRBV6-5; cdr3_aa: ASRTPGARGGYGYI
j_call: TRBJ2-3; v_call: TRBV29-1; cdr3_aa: NVEMDRGISDTQY
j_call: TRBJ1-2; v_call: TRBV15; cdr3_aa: ATSSLAEGQGNYGYT
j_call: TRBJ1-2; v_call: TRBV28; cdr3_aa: ASSIGTDNYGYT
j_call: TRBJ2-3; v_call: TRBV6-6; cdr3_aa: ASSYLRGQGSTVTQY
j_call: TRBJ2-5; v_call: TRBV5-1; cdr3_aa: ASSVLAGEPETQY
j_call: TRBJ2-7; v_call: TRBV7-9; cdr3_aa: ASSPGTARGEQY
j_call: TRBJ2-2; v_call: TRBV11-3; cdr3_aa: ASSFDSITGELF
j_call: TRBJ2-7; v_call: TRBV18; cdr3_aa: ASSPNFGQGNYEQY
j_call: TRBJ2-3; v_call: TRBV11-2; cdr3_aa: ASSLTDTQY
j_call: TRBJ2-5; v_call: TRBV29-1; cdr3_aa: IVAQGTGQEAQY
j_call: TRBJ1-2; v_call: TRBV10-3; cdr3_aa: AFHPGQNNYGYT
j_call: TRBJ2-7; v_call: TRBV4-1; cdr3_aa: ANSQGGQATYEQY
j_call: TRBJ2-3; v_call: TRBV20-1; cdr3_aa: SASGGAGIGTDTQY
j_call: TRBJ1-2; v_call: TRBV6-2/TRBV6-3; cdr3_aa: ASSMSSNYGYT
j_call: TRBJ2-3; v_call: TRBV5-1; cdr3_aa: ASALLNPADTQY
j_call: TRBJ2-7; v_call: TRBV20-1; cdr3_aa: SAPRQAAYEQY
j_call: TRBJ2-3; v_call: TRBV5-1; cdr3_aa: ASGRASDTQY
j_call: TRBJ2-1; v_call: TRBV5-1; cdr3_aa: ASSLAPDRGDNEQF
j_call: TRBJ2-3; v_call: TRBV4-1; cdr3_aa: ASSQHDSIDTQY
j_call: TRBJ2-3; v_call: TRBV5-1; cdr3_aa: ASSSTSGITDTQY
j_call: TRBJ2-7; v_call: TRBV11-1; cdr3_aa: ASSSVGREQY
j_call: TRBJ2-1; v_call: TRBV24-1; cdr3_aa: ATTGLAGDEQF
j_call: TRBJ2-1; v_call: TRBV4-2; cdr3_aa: ASSQDRLEWSSYNEQF
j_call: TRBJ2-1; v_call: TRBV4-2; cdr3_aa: ASSQESAYNGPSYNEQF
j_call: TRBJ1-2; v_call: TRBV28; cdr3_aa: ASSKPRDRDYGYT